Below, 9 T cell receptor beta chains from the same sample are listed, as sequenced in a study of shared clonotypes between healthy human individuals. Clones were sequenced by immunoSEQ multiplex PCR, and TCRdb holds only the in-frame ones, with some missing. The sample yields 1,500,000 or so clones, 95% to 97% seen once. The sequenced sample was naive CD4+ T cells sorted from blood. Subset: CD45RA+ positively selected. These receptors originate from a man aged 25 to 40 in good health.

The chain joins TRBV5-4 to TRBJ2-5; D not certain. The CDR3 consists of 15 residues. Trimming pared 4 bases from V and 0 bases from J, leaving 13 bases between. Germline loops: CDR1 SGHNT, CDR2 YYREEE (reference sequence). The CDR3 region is CASSPSFGHQETQYF. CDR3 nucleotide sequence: TGTGCCAGCAGCCCCAGCTTCGGGCACCAAGAGACCCAGTACTTC.

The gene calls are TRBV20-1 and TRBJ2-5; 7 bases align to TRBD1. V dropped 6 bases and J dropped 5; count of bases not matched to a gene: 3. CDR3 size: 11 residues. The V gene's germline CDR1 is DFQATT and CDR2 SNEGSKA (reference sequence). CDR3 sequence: CSAGTDETQYF. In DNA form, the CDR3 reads TGCAGTGCGGGGACAGACGAGACCCAGTACTTC.

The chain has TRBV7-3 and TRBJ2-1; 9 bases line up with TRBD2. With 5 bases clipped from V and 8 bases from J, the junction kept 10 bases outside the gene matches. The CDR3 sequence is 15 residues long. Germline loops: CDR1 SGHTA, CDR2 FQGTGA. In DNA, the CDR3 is TGTGCCAGCAGCCAAGGCGGGAGGGCCACAGATGAGCAGTTCTTC. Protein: CASSQGGRATDEQFF.

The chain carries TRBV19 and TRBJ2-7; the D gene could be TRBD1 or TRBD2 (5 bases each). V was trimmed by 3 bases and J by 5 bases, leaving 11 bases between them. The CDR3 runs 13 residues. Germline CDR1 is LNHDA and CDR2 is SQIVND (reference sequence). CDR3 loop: CASSITRGHEQYF. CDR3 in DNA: TGTGCCAGTAGTATCACGAGGGGTCACGAGCAGTACTTC.

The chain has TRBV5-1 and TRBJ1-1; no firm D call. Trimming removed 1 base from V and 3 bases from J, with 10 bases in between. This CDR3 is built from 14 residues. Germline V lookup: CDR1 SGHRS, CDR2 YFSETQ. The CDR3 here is CASSLRAMHTEAFF. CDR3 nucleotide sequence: TGCGCCAGCAGCTTGAGGGCTATGCACACTGAAGCTTTCTTT.

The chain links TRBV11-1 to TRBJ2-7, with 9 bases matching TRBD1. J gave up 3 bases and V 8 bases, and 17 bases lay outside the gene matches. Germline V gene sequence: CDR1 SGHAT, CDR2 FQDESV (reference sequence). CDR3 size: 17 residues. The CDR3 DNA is TGTGCCAGCCGCCTCGGGACAGGGCTAACCACGGACTACGAGCAGTACTTC. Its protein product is CASRLGTGLTTDYEQYF.

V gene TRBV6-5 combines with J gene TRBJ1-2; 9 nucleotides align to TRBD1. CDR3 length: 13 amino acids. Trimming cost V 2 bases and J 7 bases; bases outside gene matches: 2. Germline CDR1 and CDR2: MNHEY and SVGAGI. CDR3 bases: TGTGCCAGCAGTTACAGGACAGGGGTTGGCTACACCTTC. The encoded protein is CASSYRTGVGYTF.

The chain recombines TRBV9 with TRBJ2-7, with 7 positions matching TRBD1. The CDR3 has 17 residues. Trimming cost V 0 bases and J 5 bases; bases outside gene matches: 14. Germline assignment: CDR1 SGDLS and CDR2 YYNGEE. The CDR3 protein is CASSVGPPTGVQNEQYF. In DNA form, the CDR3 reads TGTGCCAGCAGCGTAGGGCCTCCAACAGGGGTTCAAAACGAGCAGTACTTC.

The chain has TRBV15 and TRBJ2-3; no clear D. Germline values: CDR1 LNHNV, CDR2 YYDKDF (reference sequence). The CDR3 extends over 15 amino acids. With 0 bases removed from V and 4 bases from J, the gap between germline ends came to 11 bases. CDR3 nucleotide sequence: TGTGCCACCAGCAGAGACCCCCAAACCGCAGATACGCAGTATTTT. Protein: CATSRDPQTADTQYF.